This paragraph reports one T cell receptor beta chain. These data originate in a study of blood T cell repertoires in COVID-19. About the research overall: From the United States, Italy and Spain came samples of acute and convalescent COVID-19. T cells, B-cell-depleted T cells, or PBMCs provided the cDNA or gDNA that served as material.

In the source study's methods: Reference gene primer amplification yielded estimated nucleated cell counts. The assay was immunoSEQ multiplex PCR, and TCRdb's table has in-frame clones only and misses some. The DNA was the basis for D and trimming; V, J and clone size are from that table. The data contain some 150,000 clones, around 92% of them singletons. CDR1 and CDR2 from the germline V gene are LNHDA and SQIVND (reference sequence). The CDR3 contains 12 residues. V lost 1 base and J 11 bases, leaving 11 bases between the germline ends. The origin of this receptor is a man between 60 and 75 years old with acute or convalescent COVID-19. The material sequenced was peripheral blood. This rearrangement joins TRBV19 to TRBJ1-1, with no clear D. CDR3 amino acids: CASSIVAGEAFF. The CDR3 DNA is TGTGCCAGTAGTATAGTGGCGGGTGAGGCTTTCTTT.